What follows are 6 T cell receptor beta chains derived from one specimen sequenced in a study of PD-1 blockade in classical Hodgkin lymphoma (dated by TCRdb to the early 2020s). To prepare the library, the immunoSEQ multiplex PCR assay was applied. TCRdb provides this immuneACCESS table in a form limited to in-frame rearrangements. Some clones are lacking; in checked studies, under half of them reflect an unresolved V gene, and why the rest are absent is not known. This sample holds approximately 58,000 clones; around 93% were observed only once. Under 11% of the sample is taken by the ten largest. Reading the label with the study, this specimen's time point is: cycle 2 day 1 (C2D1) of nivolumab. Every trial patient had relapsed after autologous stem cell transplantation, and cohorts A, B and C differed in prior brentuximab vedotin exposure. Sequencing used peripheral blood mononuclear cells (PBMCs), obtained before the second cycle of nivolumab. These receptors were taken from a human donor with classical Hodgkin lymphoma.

CDR3 residues: CASSGRGNQPQHF. Written as DNA, the CDR3 is TGCGCCAGCAGTGGGAGGGGCAATCAGCCCCAGCATTTT. This chain links TRBV10-1 with TRBJ1-5; D uncertain. The CDR3 contains 13 residues. Per germline, CDR1 WNHNN and CDR2 SYGVQD (reference sequence). The V and J ends lost 4 bases and 2 bases respectively, with 6 bases between them.

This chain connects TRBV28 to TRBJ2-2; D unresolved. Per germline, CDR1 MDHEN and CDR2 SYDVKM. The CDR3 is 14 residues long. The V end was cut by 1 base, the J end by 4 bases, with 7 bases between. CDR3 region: CASSLSDRTGELFF. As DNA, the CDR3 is TGTGCCAGCAGTTTATCGGATCGCACCGGGGAGCTGTTTTTT.

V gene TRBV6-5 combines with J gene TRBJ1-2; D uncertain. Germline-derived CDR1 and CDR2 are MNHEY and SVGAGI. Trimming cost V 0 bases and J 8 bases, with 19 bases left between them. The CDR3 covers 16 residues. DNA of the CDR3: TGTGCCAGCAGTTACTCGTTGGGATATCTACCGGAAGGCTACACCTTC. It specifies CASSYSLGYLPEGYTF.

CDR3 protein: CASSGWGWDNEQFF. The CDR3 bases are TGTGCCAGCAGCGGTTGGGGCTGGGACAATGAGCAGTTCTTC. The chain carries TRBV9 and TRBJ2-1; D may be TRBD1 (5 bases). The V and J ends lost 3 bases and 5 bases respectively, with 12 bases between them. CDR3 size: 14 residues. Germline V gene lookup returns CDR1 SGDLS and CDR2 YYNGEE.

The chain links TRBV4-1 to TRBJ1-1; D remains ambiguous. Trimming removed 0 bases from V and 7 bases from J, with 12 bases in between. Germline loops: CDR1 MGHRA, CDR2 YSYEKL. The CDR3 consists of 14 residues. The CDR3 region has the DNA TGCGCCAGCAGCCAAGAGGCGTATGGGGATGAAGCTTTCTTT. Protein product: CASSQEAYGDEAFF.

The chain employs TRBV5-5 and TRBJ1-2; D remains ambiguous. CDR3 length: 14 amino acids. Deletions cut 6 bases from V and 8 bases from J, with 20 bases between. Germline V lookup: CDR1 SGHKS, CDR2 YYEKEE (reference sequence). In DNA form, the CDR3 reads TGTGCCAGCATAACGTCGGCGGGGAAGAGGGGCTACACCTTC. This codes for CASITSAGKRGYTF.